This T cell receptor beta chain is from a study of immune evolution from preneoplasia to lung adenocarcinoma. The CDR3 is made up of 15 amino acids. CDR1 is SGHTA and CDR2 is FQGNSA in the germline V gene. V was shortened by 5 bases and J by 7 bases, with 20 bases between the two germline ends. TCRdb's table, derived via immunoSEQ multiplex PCR, lists solely in-frame clones and lacks some. Of about 41,000 clones listed, roughly four fifths are singletons. As for this clone: Its antigen is unidentified.

Histologic diagnosis was independently verified by two lung pathologists. Nucleic acids came from premalignant or tumor cells enriched by macro-dissection. Study-wide points: T cell clonality was higher in KRAS-mutant than EGFR-mutant or wild-type nodules.

The sample comprised FFPE invasive lung adenocarcinoma tissue. The TCR comes from a person aged 55 to 75 with lung adenocarcinoma. J is TRBJ1-2 and V is TRBV7-2; D is uncertain. The CDR3 loop reads CASSPAVGLSAGYTF. Here the CDR3 DNA reads TGTGCCAGCAGCCCAGCCGTTGGCTTGTCCGCTGGCTACACCTTC.